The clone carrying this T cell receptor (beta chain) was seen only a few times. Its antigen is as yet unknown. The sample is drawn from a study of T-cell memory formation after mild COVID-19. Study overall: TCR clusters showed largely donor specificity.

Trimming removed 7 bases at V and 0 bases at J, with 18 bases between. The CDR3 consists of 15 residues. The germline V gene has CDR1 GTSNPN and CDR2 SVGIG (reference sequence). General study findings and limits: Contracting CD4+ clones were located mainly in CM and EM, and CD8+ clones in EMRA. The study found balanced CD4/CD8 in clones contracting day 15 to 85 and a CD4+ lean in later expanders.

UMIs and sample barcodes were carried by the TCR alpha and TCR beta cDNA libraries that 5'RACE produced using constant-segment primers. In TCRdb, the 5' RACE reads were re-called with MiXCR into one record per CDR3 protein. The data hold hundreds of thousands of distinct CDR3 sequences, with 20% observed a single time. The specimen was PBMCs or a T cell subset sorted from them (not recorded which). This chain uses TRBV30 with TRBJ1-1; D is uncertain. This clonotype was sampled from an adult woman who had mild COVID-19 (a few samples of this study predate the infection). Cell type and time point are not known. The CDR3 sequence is CASPGSSVMNTEAFF. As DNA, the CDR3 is TGTGCCTCCCCGGGGTCCTCTGTGATGAACACTGAAGCTTTCTTT.